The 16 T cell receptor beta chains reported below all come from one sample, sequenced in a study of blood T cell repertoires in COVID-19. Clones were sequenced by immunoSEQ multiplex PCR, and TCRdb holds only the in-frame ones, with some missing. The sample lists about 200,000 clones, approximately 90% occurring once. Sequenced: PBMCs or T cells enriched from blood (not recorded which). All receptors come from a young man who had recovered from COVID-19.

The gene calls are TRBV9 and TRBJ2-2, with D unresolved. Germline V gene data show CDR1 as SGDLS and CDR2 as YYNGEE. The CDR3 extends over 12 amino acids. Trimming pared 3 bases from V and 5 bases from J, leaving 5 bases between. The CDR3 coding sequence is TGTGCCAGCAGCGCCAAAACCGGGGAGCTGTTTTTT. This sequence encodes CASSAKTGELFF.

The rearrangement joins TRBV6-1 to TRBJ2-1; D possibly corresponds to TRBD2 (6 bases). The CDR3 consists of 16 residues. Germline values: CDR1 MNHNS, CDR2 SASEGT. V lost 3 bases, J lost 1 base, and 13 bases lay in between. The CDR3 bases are TGTGCCAGCAGTGACTTCGCGGGATTTTCCTACAATGAGCAGTTCTTC. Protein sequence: CASSDFAGFSYNEQFF.

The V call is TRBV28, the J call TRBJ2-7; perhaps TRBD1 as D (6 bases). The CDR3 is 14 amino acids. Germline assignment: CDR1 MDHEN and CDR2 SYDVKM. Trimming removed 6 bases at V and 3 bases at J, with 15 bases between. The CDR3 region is CASSKSGQNYEQYF. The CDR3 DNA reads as TGTGCCAGCAGCAAGTCGGGACAAAACTACGAGCAGTACTTC.

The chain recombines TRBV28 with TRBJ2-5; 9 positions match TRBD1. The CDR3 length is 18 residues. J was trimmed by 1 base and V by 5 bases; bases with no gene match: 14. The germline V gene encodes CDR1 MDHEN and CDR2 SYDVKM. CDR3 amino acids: CASSILGGTGKPQETQYF. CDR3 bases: TGTGCCAGCAGTATTTTAGGAGGGACAGGGAAGCCCCAAGAGACCCAGTACTTC.

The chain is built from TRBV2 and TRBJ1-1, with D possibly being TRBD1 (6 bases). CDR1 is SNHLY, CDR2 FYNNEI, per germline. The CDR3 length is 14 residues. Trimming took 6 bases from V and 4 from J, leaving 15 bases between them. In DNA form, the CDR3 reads TGTGCCAGCAGCCCGGGACATCGAGGCACTGAAGCTTTCTTT. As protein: CASSPGHRGTEAFF.

For the CDR3, the DNA is TGTGCCAGCAGCTCCCCACTTAATTCACCCCTCCACTTT. Encoded protein: CASSSPLNSPLHF. The chain combines TRBV7-9 with TRBJ1-6, with D unresolved. V was pared by 4 bases and J by 6 bases, with 7 bases between. The CDR3 length is 13 residues. Germline assignment: CDR1 SEHNR and CDR2 FQNEAQ (reference sequence).

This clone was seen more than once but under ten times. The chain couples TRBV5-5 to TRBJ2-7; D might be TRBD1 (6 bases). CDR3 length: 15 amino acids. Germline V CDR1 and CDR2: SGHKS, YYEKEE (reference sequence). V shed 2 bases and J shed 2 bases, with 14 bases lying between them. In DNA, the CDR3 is TGTGCCAGCAGCTTTGAAACAGGGTTGGCCTACGAGCAGTACTTC. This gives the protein CASSFETGLAYEQYF.

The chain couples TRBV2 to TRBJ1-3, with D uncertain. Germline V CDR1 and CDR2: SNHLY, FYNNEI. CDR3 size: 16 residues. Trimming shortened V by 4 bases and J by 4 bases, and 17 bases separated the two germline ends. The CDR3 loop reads CASSATRFGWGNTIYF. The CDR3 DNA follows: TGTGCCAGCAGTGCGACAAGATTTGGGTGGGGAAACACCATATATTTT.

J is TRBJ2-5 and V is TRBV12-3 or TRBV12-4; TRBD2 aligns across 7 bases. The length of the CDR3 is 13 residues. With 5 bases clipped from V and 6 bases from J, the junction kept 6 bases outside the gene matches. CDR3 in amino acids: CASSLGLQKTQYF. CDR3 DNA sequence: TGTGCCAGCAGTCTGGGACTACAAAAGACCCAGTACTTC.

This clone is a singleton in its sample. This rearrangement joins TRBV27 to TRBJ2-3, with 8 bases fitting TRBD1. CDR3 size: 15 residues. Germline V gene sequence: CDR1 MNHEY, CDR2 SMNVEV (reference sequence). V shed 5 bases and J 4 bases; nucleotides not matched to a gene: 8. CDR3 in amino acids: CASSPRTGSADTQYF. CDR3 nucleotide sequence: TGTGCCAGCAGTCCTCGGACAGGGAGTGCAGATACGCAGTATTTT.

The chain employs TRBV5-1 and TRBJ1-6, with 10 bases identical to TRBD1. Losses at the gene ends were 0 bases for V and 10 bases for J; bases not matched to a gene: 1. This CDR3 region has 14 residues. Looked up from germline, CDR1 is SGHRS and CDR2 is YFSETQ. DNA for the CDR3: TGCGCCAGCAGCTTGGCGACAGGGGGCTCACCCCTCCACTTT. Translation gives CASSLATGGSPLHF. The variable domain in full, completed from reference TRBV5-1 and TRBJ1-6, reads KAGVTQTPRYLIKTRGQQVTLSCSPISGHRSVSWYQQTPGQGLQFLFEYFSETQRNKGNFPGRFSGRQFSNSRSEMNVSTLELGDSALYLCASSLATGGSPLHFGNGTRLTVT.

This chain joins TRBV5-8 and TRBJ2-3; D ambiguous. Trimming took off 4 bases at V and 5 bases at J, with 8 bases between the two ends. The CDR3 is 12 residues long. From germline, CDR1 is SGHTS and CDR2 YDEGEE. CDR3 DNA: TGTGCCAGCAGCCCTTTCGGAGATACGCAGTATTTT. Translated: CASSPFGDTQYF.

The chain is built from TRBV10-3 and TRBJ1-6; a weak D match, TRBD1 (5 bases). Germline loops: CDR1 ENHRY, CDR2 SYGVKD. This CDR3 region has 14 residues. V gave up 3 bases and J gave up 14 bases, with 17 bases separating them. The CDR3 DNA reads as TGTGCCATCAGTGATAGCACCGGTCCAGGGACCCTCCACTTT. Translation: CAISDSTGPGTLHF.

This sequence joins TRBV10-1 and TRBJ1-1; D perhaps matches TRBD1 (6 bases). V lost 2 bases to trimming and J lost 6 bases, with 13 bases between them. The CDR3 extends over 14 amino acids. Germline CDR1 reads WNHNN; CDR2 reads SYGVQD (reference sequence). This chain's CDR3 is CASSENRDSSEAFF. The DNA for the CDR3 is TGCGCCAGCAGTGAGAACAGGGATTCATCTGAAGCTTTCTTT.

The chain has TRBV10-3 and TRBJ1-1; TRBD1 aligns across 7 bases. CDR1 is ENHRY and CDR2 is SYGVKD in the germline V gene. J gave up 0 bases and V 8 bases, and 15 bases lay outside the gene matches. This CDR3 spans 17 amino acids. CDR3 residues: CAIRQGIARSMNTEAFF. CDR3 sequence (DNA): TGTGCCATCCGACAGGGCATAGCAAGAAGCATGAACACTGAAGCTTTCTTT.

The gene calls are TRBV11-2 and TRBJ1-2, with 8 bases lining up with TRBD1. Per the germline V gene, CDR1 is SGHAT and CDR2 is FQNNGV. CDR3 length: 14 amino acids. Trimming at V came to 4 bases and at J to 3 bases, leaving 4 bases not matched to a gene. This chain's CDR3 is CASSSNRGDYGYTF. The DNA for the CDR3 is TGTGCCAGCAGCTCGAACAGGGGGGACTATGGCTACACCTTC.